Shown below are 21 T cell receptor beta chains from a single sample sequenced in a study of response to subunit inactivated influenza vaccine (dated by TCRdb to between 2018 and 2020). Per the publication, the time point label means: more than 35 days after influenza vaccine administration. The library was produced with RT-PCR. The reads were generated on an Illumina HiSeq 2500. In-frame beta chains were kept once TCRdb had trimmed the public reads at Q25 with fastp and called clones with MiXCR. Rows are combined by CDR3 protein, so each entry shows the most common genes and DNA. The sample table lists some 480,000 distinct CDR3 sequences, around 9.9% of them with a count of one. The ten largest clones represent roughly 12% of the sample. The sample in question was PBMCs from blood, obtained about 40 days after vaccination. These receptor sequences come from a man aged 50 or older who received an inactivated influenza vaccine. Donor details come from another sample of the same person, matched by shared clones.

This clonotype was observed a few times. The chain recombines TRBV6-2 or TRBV6-3 with TRBJ2-2; D perhaps matches TRBD2 (6 bases). Germline V lookup: CDR1 MNHEY, CDR2 SVGEGT. This CDR3 has 13 residues. The germline V and J ends were trimmed by 2 bases and 7 bases, with 8 bases remaining between them. As DNA, the CDR3 is TGTGCCAGCAGTTACACGGGGGTCGGGGAGCTGTTTTTT. Encoded protein: CASSYTGVGELFF.

This clonotype was counted only a few times. J is TRBJ2-7 and V is TRBV20-1; 7 bases are a match to TRBD2. The CDR3 loop spans 14 amino acids. With V trimmed by 3 bases and J by 3 bases, 8 bases remained unmatched. Germline CDR1 is DFQATT and CDR2 is SNEGSKA (reference sequence). The CDR3 DNA reads as TGCAGTGCTAGTCGAGCGGGGAGAGGCTACGAGCAGTACTTC. Protein sequence: CSASRAGRGYEQYF.

The chain is built from TRBV6-2 or TRBV6-3 and TRBJ2-2; D call uncertain. V lost 7 bases, J lost 0 bases, and 6 bases lay in between. Per germline, CDR1 MNHEY and CDR2 SVGEGT. The CDR3 consists of 13 residues. The CDR3 DNA follows: TGTGCCAGCACCAACACGAACACCGGGGAGCTGTTTTTT. As protein: CASTNTNTGELFF.

This clonotype has a handful of counts. This sequence joins TRBV5-6 and TRBJ2-6, with a possible D match to TRBD2 (6 bases). The V and J ends lost 0 bases and 3 bases respectively, with 16 bases between them. The CDR3 extends over 18 amino acids. CDR1 and CDR2 (germline): SGHDT, YYEEEE. The CDR3 reads CASSLVGGLRIGANVLTF. CDR3 nucleotides: TGTGCCAGCAGCTTGGTGGGGGGTCTAAGGATTGGGGCCAACGTCCTGACTTTC.

This clonotype has a handful of counts. The J gene is TRBJ2-3, the V gene TRBV20-1; D unresolved. The germline V gene encodes CDR1 DFQATT and CDR2 SNEGSKA (reference sequence). There are 13 residues in the CDR3. The V end was cut by 5 bases, the J end by 6 bases, with 15 bases between. The CDR3 sequence is CSAGPSTPDTQYF. The CDR3 DNA sequence: TGCAGTGCTGGCCCCTCGACCCCGGATACGCAGTATTTT.

The V call is TRBV5-1, the J call TRBJ2-1, with D possibly TRBD1 on 6 matching bases. Germline CDR1 is SGHRS and CDR2 is YFSETQ. The germline V and J ends were trimmed by 0 bases and 2 bases, with 12 bases remaining between them. This CDR3 has 16 amino acids. CDR3: CASSLDAGDPYNEQFF. The CDR3 nucleotides are TGCGCCAGCAGCTTGGATGCAGGGGACCCCTACAATGAGCAGTTCTTC.

V and J are TRBV5-1 and TRBJ2-1, with 8 bases fitting TRBD1. V gave up 5 bases and J gave up 3 bases; unmatched junction bases: 7. The germline gives CDR1 SGHRS, CDR2 YFSETQ. This CDR3 contains 15 residues. CDR3 bases: TGCGCCAGCAGAGATACAGGGGGGAGCTACAATGAGCAGTTCTTC. It yields the protein CASRDTGGSYNEQFF.

In its sample, this clonotype was seen many times. CDR3 in DNA: TGTGCCAGCAGTCCAGGACTAGCGGGAGGATGGGAGACCCAGTACTTC. Encoded protein: CASSPGLAGGWETQYF. The chain combines TRBV6-2 or TRBV6-3 with TRBJ2-5; 14 positions agree with TRBD2. V shed 5 bases and J 5 bases; nucleotides not matched to a gene: 7. Per the germline V gene, CDR1 is MNHEY and CDR2 is SVGEGT. The CDR3 is 16 amino acids.

This clonotype occurred a few times. The chain links TRBV20-1 to TRBJ2-5; 8 bases are a match to TRBD1. The CDR3 spans 13 residues. Germline V lookup: CDR1 DFQATT, CDR2 SNEGSKA (reference sequence). After removal of 6 bases from V and 5 bases from J, the junction contained 8 bases not matched to a gene. The CDR3 region is CSARDRTRETQYF. CDR3 in DNA: TGCAGTGCGAGGGACAGGACCCGGGAGACCCAGTACTTC.

CDR3 DNA: TGTGCCAGCAGTCCGTTACTAGCGGTGAGCTCCTACGAGCAGTACTTC. Its protein is CASSPLLAVSSYEQYF. The J gene is TRBJ2-7, the V gene TRBV27; 8 nucleotides match TRBD2. This CDR3 contains 16 residues. Germline V lookup: CDR1 MNHEY, CDR2 SMNVEV (reference sequence). V lost 5 bases to trimming and J lost 0 bases; unmatched junction nucleotides: 9.

This clonotype was counted between two and nine times. The chain uses TRBV5-6 and TRBJ2-7; 12 bases agree with TRBD2. The V gene end was trimmed by 4 bases and the J gene end by 3 bases; junction bases not matched to a gene: 8. The CDR3 is made up of 16 amino acids. The germline CDR1 and CDR2 sequences are SGHDT and YYEEEE. Written as DNA, the CDR3 is TGTGCCAGCAGCCTATTTCCGACTAGCGGGAGCTACGAGCAGTACTTC. Amino acids: CASSLFPTSGSYEQYF. The full variable domain, in which reference TRBV5-6 and TRBJ2-7 provide the parts outside the CDR3, is DAGVTQSPTHLIKTRGQQVTLRCSPKSGHDTVSWYQQALGQGPQFIFQYYEEEERQRGNFPDRFSGHQFPNYSSELNVNALLLGDSALYLCASSLFPTSGSYEQYFGPGTRLTVT.

This clonotype was found many times. This chain connects TRBV6-5 to TRBJ2-7; D is ambiguous. Germline CDR1 reads MNHEY; CDR2 reads SVGAGI. The length of the CDR3 is 14 residues. V was shortened by 2 bases and J by 1 base, with 9 bases between the two germline ends. This CDR3 reads CASSYTLVSYEQYF. Written as DNA, the CDR3 is TGTGCCAGCAGTTACACTCTAGTTTCCTACGAGCAGTACTTC.

The chain employs TRBV3-1 and TRBJ2-7; 7 bases fit TRBD1. There are 14 residues in the CDR3. Unmatched junction bases numbered 8, after V lost 2 bases and J lost 7 bases. Looked up from germline, CDR1 is LGHDT and CDR2 is YNNKEL (reference sequence). The CDR3, as DNA: TGTGCCAGCAGCCAACTGGACAGGCCCGGGGAGCAGTACTTC. The encoded protein is CASSQLDRPGEQYF.

A few counts support this clonotype. The chain employs TRBV20-1 and TRBJ2-7; 10 bases line up with TRBD2. The CDR3 is 14 residues long. V was clipped by 1 base and J by 4 bases; unmatched bases: 4. The germline V gene has CDR1 DFQATT and CDR2 SNEGSKA (reference sequence). As DNA, the CDR3 is TGCAGTGCTAGAGGTGTAGCGGGGGGATACGAGCAGTACTTC. Encoded protein: CSARGVAGGYEQYF.

This clonotype occurred many times. The rearrangement links TRBV29-1 to TRBJ2-3, with TRBD1 matching 8 bases. The CDR3 covers 14 residues. Trimming took 5 bases from V and 4 from J; bases not matched to a gene: 8. In germline, CDR1 is SQVTM, CDR2 ANQGSEA. The CDR3 protein is CSVYNRGLSDTQYF. The CDR3 nucleotides are TGCAGCGTTTATAACAGGGGGTTATCAGATACGCAGTATTTT.

This clonotype has a handful of counts. V usage is TRBV5-1 and J usage is TRBJ2-3; D unresolved. Germline-derived CDR1 and CDR2 are SGHRS and YFSETQ. The CDR3 runs to 12 residues. The V and J ends lost 7 bases and 2 bases respectively, with 8 bases between them. The CDR3: CASFLTTDTQYF. DNA of the CDR3: TGCGCCAGCTTCCTCACCACAGATACGCAGTATTTT.

This clonotype was seen a few times. The chain couples TRBV6-2 or TRBV6-3 to TRBJ2-7, with 14 bases matching TRBD2. CDR1 and CDR2 (germline): MNHEY, SVGEGT. V was clipped by 5 bases and J by 7 bases; unmatched bases: 7. The CDR3 runs to 15 residues. CDR3 region: CASSAGTSGRREQYF. In DNA form, the CDR3 reads TGTGCCAGCAGTGCCGGGACTAGCGGGAGAAGGGAGCAGTACTTC.

The CDR3 sequence is CASSPGRGFYEQYF. Written as DNA, the CDR3 is TGTGCCAGCAGCCCAGGCAGGGGTTTCTACGAGCAGTACTTC. The V call is TRBV14, the J call TRBJ2-7; D possibly corresponds to TRBD1 (6 bases). The CDR3 has 14 residues. V gave up 4 bases and J gave up 3 bases, with 13 bases separating them. Germline lookup yields CDR1 SGHDN and CDR2 FVKESK.

The chain recombines TRBV28 with TRBJ2-1; TRBD2 agrees at 10 bases. Germline CDR1 MDHEN, CDR2 SYDVKM. V gave up 5 bases and J gave up 3 bases; unmatched junction bases: 7. This CDR3 region has 16 residues. The CDR3 nucleotides are TGTGCCAGCAGTCTGCTAGCGGGAGTGAACTACAATGAGCAGTTCTTC. Translated: CASSLLAGVNYNEQFF.

The CDR3 here is CASSLVQGQETQYF. The CDR3 DNA reads TGTGCCAGCAGCTTAGTGCAGGGCCAAGAGACCCAGTACTTC. V is TRBV7-9 and J is TRBJ2-5, with D maybe TRBD1 (5 bases). Germline lookup yields CDR1 SEHNR and CDR2 FQNEAQ (reference sequence). V was clipped by 1 base and J by 1 base, with 7 bases between them. The CDR3 covers 14 residues.

This clonotype has just a few counts. This sequence joins TRBV10-2 and TRBJ1-5; TRBD1 might be the D (6 bases). Trimming took 2 bases from V and 7 from J, leaving 9 bases between them. The germline V gene encodes CDR1 WSHSY and CDR2 SAAADI. CDR3 length: 13 amino acids. In DNA, the CDR3 is TGCGCCAGCAGTGAGACAGGGCAACAGCCCCAGCATTTT. Its translation is CASSETGQQPQHF.